A selection of T cell receptor beta chains follows, all from one sample in a study of cytomegalovirus exposure and HLA in healthy donors. TCRdb keeps only in-frame clones here, not all; method: immunoSEQ multiplex PCR. The sample contains about 190,000 clones, more than 60% of which appear only once. Source material: PBMCs. All receptors come from a woman between 25 and 40 years old in good health and CMV-seropositive. Each CDR3 is given with its conserved first and last residue. The order of the fields is J gene, clone size, D gene, V gene, CDR3 DNA, CDR3 protein. D genes are given only for firm matches. For some rows the clone size is stated as once, few or many, or as a class when expanded; others skip it.

j_gene: TRBJ2-5
abundance: once
d_gene: .
v_gene: TRBV9
CDR3nt: TGTGCCAGCAGCATCGACAGCCAAGAGACCCAGTACTTC
CDR3aa: CASSIDSQETQYF

j_gene: TRBJ2-2
abundance: .
d_gene: .
v_gene: TRBV5-1
CDR3nt: TGCGCCAGCAGCTTTCGGGACACGAACACCGGGGAGCTGTTTTTT
CDR3aa: CASSFRDTNTGELFF

j_gene: TRBJ1-1
abundance: .
d_gene: TRBD1
v_gene: TRBV5-1
CDR3nt: TGCGCCAGCAGCTTTTTGGGACAGACGAATTATGAAGCTTTCTTT
CDR3aa: CASSFLGQTNYEAFF

j_gene: TRBJ1-1
abundance: .
d_gene: TRBD1
v_gene: TRBV5-1
CDR3nt: TGCGCCAGCAGCTCCCCAGGGGGGACTGAAGCTTTCTTT
CDR3aa: CASSSPGGTEAFF

j_gene: TRBJ2-7
abundance: few
d_gene: .
v_gene: TRBV19
CDR3nt: TGTGCCAGTAGTCCCAGGGGCTACGAGCAGTACTTC
CDR3aa: CASSPRGYEQYF

j_gene: TRBJ1-2
abundance: .
d_gene: TRBD1
v_gene: TRBV18
CDR3nt: TGTGCCAGCTCACCGGACCGACAGGGGAACTATGGCTACACCTTC
CDR3aa: CASSPDRQGNYGYTF

j_gene: TRBJ1-1
abundance: .
d_gene: TRBD1
v_gene: TRBV5-1
CDR3nt: TGCGCCAGCAGCCGCGACAGGGCGAACACTGAAGCTTTCTTT
CDR3aa: CASSRDRANTEAFF

j_gene: TRBJ1-1
abundance: .
d_gene: TRBD1
v_gene: TRBV4-2
CDR3nt: TGTGCCAGCAGCCAGGATACAGGGGGCAGAGCTGAAGCTTTCTTT
CDR3aa: CASSQDTGGRAEAFF

j_gene: TRBJ2-3
abundance: .
d_gene: TRBD2
v_gene: TRBV28
CDR3nt: TGTGCCAGCAGTTTAGCGGGGGTAAAAGCAGATACGCAGTATTTT
CDR3aa: CASSLAGVKADTQYF

j_gene: TRBJ1-6
abundance: .
d_gene: .
v_gene: TRBV5-1
CDR3nt: TGCGCCAGCAGCCAGACAGGACCTAATTCACCCCTCCACTTT
CDR3aa: CASSQTGPNSPLHF

j_gene: TRBJ2-5
abundance: .
d_gene: TRBD1
v_gene: TRBV18
CDR3nt: TGTGCCAGCTCACCTTGGGACAGAGAAGAGACCCAGTACTTC
CDR3aa: CASSPWDREETQYF

j_gene: TRBJ2-4
abundance: .
d_gene: .
v_gene: TRBV6-5
CDR3nt: TGTGCCAGCAGCCTCGACTCCGCCAAAAACATTCAGTACTTC
CDR3aa: CASSLDSAKNIQYF

j_gene: TRBJ2-7
abundance: .
d_gene: TRBD2
v_gene: TRBV4-3
CDR3nt: TGCGCCAGCAGCCAAGACGGAGTAGCGGGGGTCTACGAGCAGTACTTC
CDR3aa: CASSQDGVAGVYEQYF

j_gene: TRBJ2-3
abundance: .
d_gene: TRBD1
v_gene: TRBV7-3
CDR3nt: TGTGCCAGCAGCTTAGGGACAGCCAGCACAGATACGCAGTATTTT
CDR3aa: CASSLGTASTDTQYF

j_gene: TRBJ1-2
abundance: .
d_gene: .
v_gene: TRBV6-5
CDR3nt: TGTGCCAGCAGTTACGGTGGAGGGGTTGGCTACACCTTC
CDR3aa: CASSYGGGVGYTF

j_gene: TRBJ1-5
abundance: .
d_gene: .
v_gene: TRBV5-1
CDR3nt: TGCGCCAGCAGCTTGGGTTCAAATCAGCCCCAGCATTTT
CDR3aa: CASSLGSNQPQHF

j_gene: TRBJ2-7
abundance: .
d_gene: TRBD2
v_gene: TRBV7-3
CDR3nt: TGTGCCAGCCCCCTAGCGGGCGACTCCTACGAGCAGTACTTC
CDR3aa: CASPLAGDSYEQYF

j_gene: TRBJ2-7
abundance: .
d_gene: .
v_gene: TRBV28
CDR3nt: TGTGCCAGCAGCCAAATCTACGAGCAGTACTTC
CDR3aa: CASSQIYEQYF

j_gene: TRBJ2-7
abundance: once
d_gene: TRBD2
v_gene: TRBV7-7
CDR3nt: TGTGCCAGCTCCCCTAGCGGGGGATACGAGCAGTACTTC
CDR3aa: CASSPSGGYEQYF

j_gene: TRBJ2-7
abundance: .
d_gene: .
v_gene: TRBV6-1
CDR3nt: TGTGCCAGTGGGGGGGCAGGGGGCTACTACGAGCAGTACTTC
CDR3aa: CASGGAGGYYEQYF

j_gene: TRBJ2-3
abundance: .
d_gene: TRBD2
v_gene: TRBV18
CDR3nt: TGTGCCAGCTCACCCTTGCCATCTAGCGGGAGTTCAGATACGCAGTATTTT
CDR3aa: CASSPLPSSGSSDTQYF

j_gene: TRBJ1-6
abundance: .
d_gene: TRBD1
v_gene: TRBV4-1
CDR3nt: TGCGCCAGCAGCCAAACCCCGGGACAGGGGGCGCGATCACCCCTCCACTTT
CDR3aa: CASSQTPGQGARSPLHF

j_gene: TRBJ1-4
abundance: .
d_gene: .
v_gene: TRBV15
CDR3nt: TGTGCCACCAGCATTGGGCGGGCAACTAATGAAAAACTGTTTTTT
CDR3aa: CATSIGRATNEKLFF

j_gene: TRBJ1-5
abundance: .
d_gene: TRBD1
v_gene: TRBV5-1
CDR3nt: TGCGCCAGCAGCCGAACAACAGGGGGCAATCAGCCCCAGCATTTT
CDR3aa: CASSRTTGGNQPQHF

j_gene: TRBJ1-5
abundance: .
d_gene: TRBD1
v_gene: TRBV6-6
CDR3nt: TGTGCCAGCAGTTACCCGACAGGGATAGGTCAGCCCCAGCATTTT
CDR3aa: CASSYPTGIGQPQHF

j_gene: TRBJ2-3
abundance: .
d_gene: .
v_gene: TRBV7-2
CDR3nt: TGTGCCAGCAGCGTCTCGACAGATACGCAGTATTTT
CDR3aa: CASSVSTDTQYF

j_gene: TRBJ2-7
abundance: .
d_gene: TRBD1
v_gene: TRBV5-4
CDR3nt: TGTGCCAGCAGCTCCGCCCGGGACAGCTCAGTCGAGCAGTACTTC
CDR3aa: CASSSARDSSVEQYF

j_gene: TRBJ2-3
abundance: .
d_gene: TRBD2
v_gene: TRBV5-1
CDR3nt: TGCGCCAGCAGCTTGGGGACTAGCTCGGGGGATACGCAGTATTTT
CDR3aa: CASSLGTSSGDTQYF

j_gene: TRBJ2-2
abundance: .
d_gene: TRBD2
v_gene: TRBV7-9
CDR3nt: TGTGCCAGCAGCTTAGTGCCAGCGGGGACCGGGGAGCTGTTTTTT
CDR3aa: CASSLVPAGTGELFF

j_gene: TRBJ2-2
abundance: .
d_gene: TRBD1
v_gene: TRBV4-3
CDR3nt: TGCGCCAGCAGCCAGGGGGACAGAAACACCGGGGAGCTGTTTTTT
CDR3aa: CASSQGDRNTGELFF

j_gene: TRBJ2-1
abundance: .
d_gene: TRBD2
v_gene: TRBV7-2
CDR3nt: TGTGCCAGCAGATCCCCTAGCGGGGGAAGGTACAATGAGCAGTTCTTC
CDR3aa: CASRSPSGGRYNEQFF

j_gene: TRBJ2-5
abundance: .
d_gene: TRBD2
v_gene: TRBV15
CDR3nt: TGTGCCACCAGCAGCCGAACGACTAGCGGGGTCCGTGTGGAGACCCAGTACTTC
CDR3aa: CATSSRTTSGVRVETQYF

j_gene: TRBJ2-3
abundance: .
d_gene: TRBD2
v_gene: TRBV4-2
CDR3nt: TGTGCCAGCAGCCAAGATTTTGGGAAGGGACTAGCGGGCACAGATACGCAGTATTTT
CDR3aa: CASSQDFGKGLAGTDTQYF

j_gene: TRBJ2-3
abundance: .
d_gene: TRBD1
v_gene: TRBV29-1
CDR3nt: TGCAGCGGCGACAGGGCAGATACGCAGTATTTT
CDR3aa: CSGDRADTQYF

j_gene: TRBJ2-7
abundance: few
d_gene: .
v_gene: TRBV5-1
CDR3nt: TGCGCCAGCAGCATCAGGGGACCCCCCTACGAGCAGTACTTC
CDR3aa: CASSIRGPPYEQYF

j_gene: TRBJ1-2
abundance: .
d_gene: .
v_gene: TRBV10-1
CDR3nt: TGCGCCACCTCTGGGACTTGTGGCTACACCTTC
CDR3aa: CATSGTCGYTF

j_gene: TRBJ1-6
abundance: few
d_gene: .
v_gene: TRBV7-9
CDR3nt: TGTGCCAGCAGCTTACAGGGAATTAATTCACCCCTCCACTTT
CDR3aa: CASSLQGINSPLHF

j_gene: TRBJ2-7
abundance: .
d_gene: .
v_gene: TRBV30
CDR3nt: TGTGCCTGGAGGGGCGGAGGGGCGTACGAGCAGTACTTC
CDR3aa: CAWRGGGAYEQYF

j_gene: TRBJ1-2
abundance: .
d_gene: .
v_gene: TRBV27
CDR3nt: TGTGCCAGCGCACAGACAACAAACTATGGCTACACCTTC
CDR3aa: CASAQTTNYGYTF

j_gene: TRBJ1-1
abundance: .
d_gene: .
v_gene: TRBV6-5
CDR3nt: TGTGCCAGCAGTTACAGAGAGATGAACACTGAAGCTTTCTTT
CDR3aa: CASSYREMNTEAFF